This T cell receptor (beta chain) was profiled in a study of blood T cell repertoires in COVID-19. About the study: Collection of acute and convalescent COVID-19 samples took place in the United States, Italy and Spain. In each case, the material was cDNA or gDNA derived from T cells, B-cell-depleted T cells, or PBMCs.

As concerns this clone: The sample holds other DNA sequences that translate to the same CDR3.

Original data processing: Amplification of reference gene primers was used by the study to estimate nucleated cell counts. The protocol was immunoSEQ multiplex PCR, while the TCRdb copy is restricted to in-frame clones and leaves out a portion. The V and J calls and clone size were taken over from that table, and D and trimming were inferred from the DNA. The sample has about 160,000 clones; 75% to 90% are singletons. The germline V gene encodes CDR1 SGHTA and CDR2 FQGNSA. The junction had 4 bases not matched to a gene; V was cut back by 5 bases and J by 2 bases. The CDR3 runs 14 residues. The V and J genes are TRBV7-2 and TRBJ2-7, with 9 bases identical to TRBD1. The sequencing input was peripheral blood. The receptor comes from a woman aged 80 or over with active or convalescent COVID-19. The CDR3 loop reads CASSPRQGAYEQYF. The CDR3 DNA follows: TGTGCCAGCAGCCCACGACAGGGGGCCTACGAGCAGTACTTC.